This is a list of T cell receptor beta chains from one sample in a study of OX40 agonist ivuxolimab in advanced cancers. Using immunoSEQ multiplex PCR, the repertoire was profiled, and TCRdb retains in-frame clones only, with some absent. The sample yields about 100,000 clones, 91% seen once. The sequencing used CD4+ or CD8+ T cells sorted from blood, collected in a trial of the OX40 agonist ivuxolimab. The receptors stem from an adult with an advanced solid tumor such as melanoma, head and neck, liver or kidney cancer. Both conserved end residues are part of each CDR3. The order of the fields is J gene, clone size, D gene, V gene, CDR3 DNA, CDR3 protein. The D gene is left open where the match is weak. Not every row has a clone size; where given, it reads once, few, many or a size class.

j_gene: TRBJ1-1; abundance: -; d_gene: -; v_gene: TRBV11-2; CDR3nt: TGTGCCAGCAGGAAATTCTGGGGAGACACTGAAGCTTTCTTT; CDR3aa: CASRKFWGDTEAFF
j_gene: TRBJ2-7; abundance: -; d_gene: -; v_gene: TRBV4-1; CDR3nt: TGCGCCAGCAGCGCAAGACCTGGGGGCGGGAGCCTTTTCTACGAGCAGTACTTC; CDR3aa: CASSARPGGGSLFYEQYF
j_gene: TRBJ1-4; abundance: -; d_gene: -; v_gene: TRBV15; CDR3nt: TGTGCCACCAGCAGAGGTCCAAATGAAAAACTGTTTTTT; CDR3aa: CATSRGPNEKLFF
j_gene: TRBJ2-7; abundance: -; d_gene: TRBD1; v_gene: TRBV7-9; CDR3nt: TGTGCCAGCAGCTTAGGACAGGGGGGCCACGAGCAGTACTTC; CDR3aa: CASSLGQGGHEQYF
j_gene: TRBJ2-1; abundance: -; d_gene: -; v_gene: TRBV28; CDR3nt: TGTGCCAGCAGCGTTCGACAGCGCTACAATGAGCAGTTCTTC; CDR3aa: CASSVRQRYNEQFF
j_gene: TRBJ2-5; abundance: once; d_gene: -; v_gene: TRBV19; CDR3nt: TGTGCCAGTAGTATAGGAGGGGCCGGGCGGCAAGAGACCCAGTACTTC; CDR3aa: CASSIGGAGRQETQYF
j_gene: TRBJ1-2; abundance: once; d_gene: -; v_gene: TRBV5-5; CDR3nt: TGTGCCAGCACCTCTGGAAGTGGAACTTATGGCTACACCTTC; CDR3aa: CASTSGSGTYGYTF
j_gene: TRBJ1-2; abundance: -; d_gene: -; v_gene: TRBV5-1; CDR3nt: TGCGCCAGCAGCTTCGAGACTCCTAACTATGGCTACACCTTC; CDR3aa: CASSFETPNYGYTF
j_gene: TRBJ2-1; abundance: -; d_gene: TRBD2; v_gene: TRBV28; CDR3nt: TGTGCCAGCAGTTTAATAGCGGGAGGGCCTATGGGTGAGCAGTTCTTC; CDR3aa: CASSLIAGGPMGEQFF
j_gene: TRBJ2-4; abundance: -; d_gene: TRBD2; v_gene: TRBV18; CDR3nt: TGTGCCAGCTCACCACTAAGCGGGGTAGCCAAAAACATTCAGTACTTC; CDR3aa: CASSPLSGVAKNIQYF
j_gene: TRBJ2-1; abundance: -; d_gene: -; v_gene: TRBV5-1; CDR3nt: TGCGCCAGCAGCTTGACTAGGTTCCTCTACAATGAGCAGTTCTTC; CDR3aa: CASSLTRFLYNEQFF
j_gene: TRBJ2-7; abundance: -; d_gene: TRBD2; v_gene: TRBV5-6; CDR3nt: TGTGCCAGCAGCGCCGCTAGCGGGATCTCCTACGAGCAGTACTTC; CDR3aa: CASSAASGISYEQYF
j_gene: TRBJ2-7; abundance: -; d_gene: TRBD1; v_gene: TRBV28; CDR3nt: TGTGCCAGCAGCACACCAGGGGGCGCGGTCTACGAGCAGTACTTC; CDR3aa: CASSTPGGAVYEQYF
j_gene: TRBJ2-7; abundance: -; d_gene: -; v_gene: TRBV6-1; CDR3nt: TGTGCCAGCACTCTACGGACTACCTACGAGCAGTACTTC; CDR3aa: CASTLRTTYEQYF
j_gene: TRBJ2-3; abundance: -; d_gene: -; v_gene: TRBV29-1; CDR3nt: TGCAGCGTCCTTAGTCCCGAGAAGACAGATACGCAGTATTTT; CDR3aa: CSVLSPEKTDTQYF
j_gene: TRBJ1-1; abundance: once; d_gene: -; v_gene: TRBV7-9; CDR3nt: TGTGCCAGCAGCTCGTTTACAGGGTCTGAAGCTTTCTTT; CDR3aa: CASSSFTGSEAFF
j_gene: TRBJ2-7; abundance: once; d_gene: -; v_gene: TRBV5-1; CDR3nt: TGCGCCAGCAGCTTGGGGACAGACCTTTACGAGCAGTACTTC; CDR3aa: CASSLGTDLYEQYF
j_gene: TRBJ2-7; abundance: -; d_gene: TRBD1; v_gene: TRBV27; CDR3nt: TGCGTTACCGCCCAGGGGGCCTACGAGCAGTACTTC; CDR3aa: CVTAQGAYEQYF
j_gene: TRBJ2-5; abundance: once; d_gene: TRBD2; v_gene: TRBV5-6; CDR3nt: TGTGCCAGCAGCTTGGCGAGCGGGGGCCAAGAGACCCAGTACTTC; CDR3aa: CASSLASGGQETQYF
j_gene: TRBJ2-1; abundance: -; d_gene: -; v_gene: TRBV18; CDR3nt: TGTGCCAGCTCACCAACCGGGGACCTGCAATTCTTC; CDR3aa: CASSPTGDLQFF
j_gene: TRBJ1-2; abundance: -; d_gene: -; v_gene: TRBV19; CDR3nt: TGTGCCAGTAGTATAGTACAGGGCTATGGCTACACCTTC; CDR3aa: CASSIVQGYGYTF
j_gene: TRBJ1-5; abundance: once; d_gene: -; v_gene: TRBV9; CDR3nt: TGTGCCAGCAGCGTCGGCGGATTAAATGATCAGCCCCAGCATTTT; CDR3aa: CASSVGGLNDQPQHF
j_gene: TRBJ2-2; abundance: -; d_gene: -; v_gene: TRBV18; CDR3nt: TGTGCCAGCTCACCAGGGGGTACCGGGGAGCTGTTTTTT; CDR3aa: CASSPGGTGELFF
j_gene: TRBJ2-1; abundance: -; d_gene: TRBD2; v_gene: TRBV7-2; CDR3nt: TGTGCCAGCAGCTTACGGACTAGCGGGTATGAGCAGTTCTTC; CDR3aa: CASSLRTSGYEQFF
j_gene: TRBJ2-1; abundance: -; d_gene: TRBD2; v_gene: TRBV9; CDR3nt: TGTGCCAGCAGCCCCCGGACTAGCGGGAGTTACTACAATGAGCAGTTCTTC; CDR3aa: CASSPRTSGSYYNEQFF
j_gene: TRBJ2-1; abundance: once; d_gene: TRBD2; v_gene: TRBV28; CDR3nt: TGTGCCAGCAGTTTATTAGCGGGAGGAGTTATTAAGCAGTTCTTC; CDR3aa: CASSLLAGGVIKQFF
j_gene: TRBJ2-3; abundance: -; d_gene: -; v_gene: TRBV5-4; CDR3nt: TGTGCCAGCAGCTTCGGCCCGATCAGCGCAGATACGCAGTATTTT; CDR3aa: CASSFGPISADTQYF
j_gene: TRBJ1-5; abundance: -; d_gene: -; v_gene: TRBV4-1; CDR3nt: TGCGCCAGCACCCCATACATGGATAGCAATCAGCCCCAGCATTTT; CDR3aa: CASTPYMDSNQPQHF
j_gene: TRBJ2-6; abundance: -; d_gene: TRBD1; v_gene: TRBV5-1; CDR3nt: TGCGCCAGCAGCTTGGACAGGGGTGCTGGGGCCAACGTCCTGACTTTC; CDR3aa: CASSLDRGAGANVLTF
j_gene: TRBJ2-2; abundance: -; d_gene: -; v_gene: TRBV27; CDR3nt: TGTGCCAGCAGTACCTCTAGCGTACTCACCGGGGAGCTGTTTTTT; CDR3aa: CASSTSSVLTGELFF
j_gene: TRBJ2-6; abundance: -; d_gene: -; v_gene: TRBV21-1; CDR3nt: TGTGCCAGCAGCAAATGGACGGGAGAACAATCACCCTCAAGCGACTCTGGGGGGGCCAACGTCCTGACTTTC; CDR3aa: CASSKWTGEQSPSSDSGGANVLTF
j_gene: TRBJ2-1; abundance: -; d_gene: TRBD1; v_gene: TRBV18; CDR3nt: TGTGCCAGCTCACCACGTGGGACAGGGAATGAGCAGTTCTTC; CDR3aa: CASSPRGTGNEQFF
j_gene: TRBJ2-1; abundance: once; d_gene: -; v_gene: TRBV27; CDR3nt: TGTGCCAGCCGGACACCCTACAATGAGCAGTTCTTC; CDR3aa: CASRTPYNEQFF
j_gene: TRBJ2-7; abundance: -; d_gene: -; v_gene: TRBV6-5; CDR3nt: TGTGCCAGCAGTTACTCGGGACGCCCAGGTTCGCAGTACTTC; CDR3aa: CASSYSGRPGSQYF
j_gene: TRBJ2-4; abundance: -; d_gene: TRBD2; v_gene: TRBV4-2; CDR3nt: TGTGCCAGCAGCCAAGCCTCCCCCGGCCCACTAGCGGGAAACATTCAGTACTTC; CDR3aa: CASSQASPGPLAGNIQYF
j_gene: TRBJ2-5; abundance: -; d_gene: -; v_gene: TRBV6-1; CDR3nt: TGTGCCAGCCTGACGGGGTGGGGGGAGACCCAGTACTTC; CDR3aa: CASLTGWGETQYF
j_gene: TRBJ2-7; abundance: -; d_gene: -; v_gene: TRBV11-2; CDR3nt: TGTGCCAGCAGCAACTACAGGGCCGAGCAGTACTTC; CDR3aa: CASSNYRAEQYF
j_gene: TRBJ2-5; abundance: -; d_gene: TRBD1; v_gene: TRBV19; CDR3nt: TGTGCCAGTACAGACAGGGGACGACAGACCCAGTACTTC; CDR3aa: CASTDRGRQTQYF
j_gene: TRBJ2-1; abundance: -; d_gene: TRBD2; v_gene: TRBV19; CDR3nt: TGTGCCAGTAGTATAGAGCTAGCGGGAGGGTACAATGAGCAGTTCTTC; CDR3aa: CASSIELAGGYNEQFF
j_gene: TRBJ2-3; abundance: -; d_gene: TRBD1; v_gene: TRBV9; CDR3nt: TGTGCCAGCAGCAAACAACCGGGACAGGGGACCACAGATACGCAGTATTTT; CDR3aa: CASSKQPGQGTTDTQYF
j_gene: TRBJ1-4; abundance: -; d_gene: -; v_gene: TRBV28; CDR3nt: TGTGCCAGCAGTTTAGGGGAAAAACTGTTTTTT; CDR3aa: CASSLGEKLFF
j_gene: TRBJ2-1; abundance: -; d_gene: TRBD1; v_gene: TRBV18; CDR3nt: TGTGCCAGCTCCCGACAGGGCTACAATGAGCAGTTCTTC; CDR3aa: CASSRQGYNEQFF
j_gene: TRBJ2-3; abundance: -; d_gene: -; v_gene: TRBV18; CDR3nt: TGTGCCAGCTCCCCCTCGGGCCCGGCAGATACGCAGTATTTT; CDR3aa: CASSPSGPADTQYF
j_gene: TRBJ2-2; abundance: -; d_gene: TRBD1; v_gene: TRBV7-3; CDR3nt: TGTGCCAGCAGCAGGACAGGGAGCACCGGGGAGCTGTTTTTT; CDR3aa: CASSRTGSTGELFF
j_gene: TRBJ2-7; abundance: -; d_gene: TRBD2; v_gene: TRBV9; CDR3nt: TGTGCCAGCAGCGTGAGCGGGGGGAGCTCCTACGAGCAGTACTTC; CDR3aa: CASSVSGGSSYEQYF
j_gene: TRBJ2-2; abundance: -; d_gene: -; v_gene: TRBV2; CDR3nt: TGTGCCAGCAACATAGGGCCCGGGGAGCTGTTTTTT; CDR3aa: CASNIGPGELFF
j_gene: TRBJ2-3; abundance: -; d_gene: -; v_gene: TRBV29-1; CDR3nt: TGCAGCGTTGAGGGGACACCGATCACAGATACGCAGTATTTT; CDR3aa: CSVEGTPITDTQYF